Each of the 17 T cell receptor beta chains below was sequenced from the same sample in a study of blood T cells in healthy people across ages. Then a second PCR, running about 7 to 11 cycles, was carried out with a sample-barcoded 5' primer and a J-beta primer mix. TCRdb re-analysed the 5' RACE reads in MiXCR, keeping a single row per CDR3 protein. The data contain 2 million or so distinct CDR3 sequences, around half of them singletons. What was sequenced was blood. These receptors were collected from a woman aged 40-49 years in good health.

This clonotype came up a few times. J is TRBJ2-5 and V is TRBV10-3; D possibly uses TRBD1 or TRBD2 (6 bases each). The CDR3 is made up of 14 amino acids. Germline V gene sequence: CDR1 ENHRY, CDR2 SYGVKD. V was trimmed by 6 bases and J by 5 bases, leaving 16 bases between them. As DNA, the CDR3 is TGTGCCATCAGAGATCAGGGGCGGGACGAGACCCAGTACTTC. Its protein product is CAIRDQGRDETQYF.

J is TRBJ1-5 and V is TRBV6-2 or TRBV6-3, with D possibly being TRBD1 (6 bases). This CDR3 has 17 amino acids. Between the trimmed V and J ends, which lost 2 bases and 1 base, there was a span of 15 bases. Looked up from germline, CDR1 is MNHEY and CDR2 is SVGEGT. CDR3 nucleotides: TGTGCCAGCAGTTACCCACTTAACAGGGCCAGCAATCAGCCCCAGCATTTT. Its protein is CASSYPLNRASNQPQHF.

The CDR3 sequence is CASNKAGTSGSLGTNVLTF. The CDR3 DNA reads as TGTGCCAGCAACAAAGCCGGGACTAGCGGATCTCTGGGGACCAACGTCCTGACTTTC. The chain combines TRBV6-1 with TRBJ2-6, with TRBD2 identical over 11 bases. The trim removed 7 bases at V and 8 bases at J, leaving 19 bases unmatched. The CDR3 spans 19 residues. Germline V gene sequence: CDR1 MNHNS, CDR2 SASEGT.

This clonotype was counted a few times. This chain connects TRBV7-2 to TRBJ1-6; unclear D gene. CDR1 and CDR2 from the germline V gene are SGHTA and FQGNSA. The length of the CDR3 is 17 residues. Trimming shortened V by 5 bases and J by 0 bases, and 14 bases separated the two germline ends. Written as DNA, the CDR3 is TGTGCCAGCAGCCCCGCGGCAGCGAGCTCCTATAATTCACCCCTCCACTTT. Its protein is CASSPAAASSYNSPLHF.

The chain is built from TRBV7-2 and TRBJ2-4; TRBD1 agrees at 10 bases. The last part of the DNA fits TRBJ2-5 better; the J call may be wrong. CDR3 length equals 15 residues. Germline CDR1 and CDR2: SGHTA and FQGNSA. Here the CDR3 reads CASSKGGTGVETQYF. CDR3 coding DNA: TGTGCCAGCAGCAAAGGCGGGACAGGGGTTGAGACCCAGTACTTC.

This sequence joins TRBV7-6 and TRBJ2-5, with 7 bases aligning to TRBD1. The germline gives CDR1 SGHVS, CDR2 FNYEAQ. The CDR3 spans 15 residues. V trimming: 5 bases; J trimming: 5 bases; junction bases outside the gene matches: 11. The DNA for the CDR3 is TGTGCCAGCAGCAAAGACAGGGATCCCCAGGAGACCCAGTACTTC. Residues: CASSKDRDPQETQYF.

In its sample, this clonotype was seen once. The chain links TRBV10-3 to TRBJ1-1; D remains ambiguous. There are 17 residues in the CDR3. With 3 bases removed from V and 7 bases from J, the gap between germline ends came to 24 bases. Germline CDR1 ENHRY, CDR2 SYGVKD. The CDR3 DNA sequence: TGTGCCATCAGTGATTTCCTGGGTCAAGCACCCACAAATGAAGCTTTCTTT. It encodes CAISDFLGQAPTNEAFF.

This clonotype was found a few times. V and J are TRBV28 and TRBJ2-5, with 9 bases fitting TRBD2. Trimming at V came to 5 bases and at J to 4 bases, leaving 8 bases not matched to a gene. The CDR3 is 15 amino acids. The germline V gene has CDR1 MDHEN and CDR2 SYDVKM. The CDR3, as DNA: TGTGCCAGCAGTCCGTGGACTAGCGTCCGAGAGACCCAGTACTTC. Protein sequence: CASSPWTSVRETQYF. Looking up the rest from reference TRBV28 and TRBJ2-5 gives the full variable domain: DVKVTQSSRYLVKRTGEKVFLECVQDMDHENMFWYRQDPGLGLRLIYFSYDVKMKEKGDIPEGYSVSREKKERFSLILESASTNQTSMYLCASSPWTSVRETQYFGPGTRLLVL.

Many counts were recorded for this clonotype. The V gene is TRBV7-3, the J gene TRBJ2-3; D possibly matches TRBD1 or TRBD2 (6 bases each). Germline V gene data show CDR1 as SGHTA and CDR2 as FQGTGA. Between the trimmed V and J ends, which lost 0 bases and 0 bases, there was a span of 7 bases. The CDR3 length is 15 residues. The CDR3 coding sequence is TGTGCCAGCAGCTTAACGGGGGGCAGCACAGATACGCAGTATTTT. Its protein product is CASSLTGGSTDTQYF.

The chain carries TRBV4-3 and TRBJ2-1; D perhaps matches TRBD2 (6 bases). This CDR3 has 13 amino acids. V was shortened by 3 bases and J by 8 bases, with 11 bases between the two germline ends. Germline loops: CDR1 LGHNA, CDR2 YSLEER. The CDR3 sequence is CASSQSPGDEQFF. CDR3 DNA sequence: TGCGCCAGCAGCCAGAGCCCGGGGGATGAGCAGTTCTTC.

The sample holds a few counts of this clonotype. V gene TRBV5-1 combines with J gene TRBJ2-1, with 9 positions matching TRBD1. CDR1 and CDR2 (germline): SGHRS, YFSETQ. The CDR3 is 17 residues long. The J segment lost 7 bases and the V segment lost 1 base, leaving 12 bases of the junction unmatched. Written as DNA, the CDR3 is TGCGCCAGCAGCTTGATACCGGGACAGGGTAGGAATAATGAGCAGTTCTTC. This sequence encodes CASSLIPGQGRNNEQFF.

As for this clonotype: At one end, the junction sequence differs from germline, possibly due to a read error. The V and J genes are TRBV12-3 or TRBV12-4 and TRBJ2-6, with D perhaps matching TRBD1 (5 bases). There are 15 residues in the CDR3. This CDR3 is CASSLSPAGANVPTF. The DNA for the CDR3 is TGTGCCAGCAGTTTATCCCCGGCTGGGGCCAACGTCCCGACTTTC.

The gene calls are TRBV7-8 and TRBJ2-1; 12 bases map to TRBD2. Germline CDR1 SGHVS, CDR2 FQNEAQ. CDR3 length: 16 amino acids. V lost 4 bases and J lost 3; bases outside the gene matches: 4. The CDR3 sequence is CASSSSTSGGYNEQFF. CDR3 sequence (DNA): TGTGCCAGCAGCTCCTCGACTAGCGGGGGCTACAATGAGCAGTTCTTC.

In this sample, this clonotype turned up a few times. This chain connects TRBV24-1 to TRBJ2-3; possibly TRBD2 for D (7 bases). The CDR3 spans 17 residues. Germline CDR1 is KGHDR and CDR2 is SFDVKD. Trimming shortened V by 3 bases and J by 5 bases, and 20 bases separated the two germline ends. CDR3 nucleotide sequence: TGTGCCACCAGTGATCCCCGAATGGGGGGGGCAGAAGATACGCAGTATTTT. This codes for CATSDPRMGGAEDTQYF.

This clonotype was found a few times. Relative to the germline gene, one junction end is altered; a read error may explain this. The CDR3 bases are TGTGCTAGCAGTGCGGGGGCTGGGTCCTACAATGAGCAGTTCTTC. Amino acids: CASSAGAGSYNEQFF. The V gene is TRBV7-7, the J gene TRBJ2-1, with D possibly TRBD2 on 7 matching bases. CDR1 and CDR2 from the germline V gene are SSHAT and FNYEAQ (reference sequence). The CDR3 spans 15 residues.

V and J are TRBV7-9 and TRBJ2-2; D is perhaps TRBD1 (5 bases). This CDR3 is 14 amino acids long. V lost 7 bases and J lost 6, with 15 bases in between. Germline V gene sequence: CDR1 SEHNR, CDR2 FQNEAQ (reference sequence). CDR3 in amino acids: CASTTSGYSGELFF. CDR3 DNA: TGTGCCAGCACCACTTCAGGGTACTCCGGGGAGCTGTTTTTT.

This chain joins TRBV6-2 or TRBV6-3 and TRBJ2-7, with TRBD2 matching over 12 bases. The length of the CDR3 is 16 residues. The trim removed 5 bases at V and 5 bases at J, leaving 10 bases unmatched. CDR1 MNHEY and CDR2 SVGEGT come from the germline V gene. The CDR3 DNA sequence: TGTGCCAGCAGTAATGTGATGGGACTAGCGGGCAACGAGCAGTACTTC. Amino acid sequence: CASSNVMGLAGNEQYF.